This T cell receptor (beta chain) was sequenced during a study of cytomegalovirus exposure and HLA in healthy donors. Whole-study findings and limits: Compared with the roughly 700-donor mean, an Asian-associated ancestry cluster reportedly had fewer N-insertions, according to a later analysis. The study flagged some 170 TCR beta chains as cytomegalovirus-associated. The productive fraction for most TCR beta V segments was about 87% or about 30% in an earlier analysis.

A multiplex PCR was run with 60 Vbeta primers and 13 Jbeta primers. Assay: immunoSEQ multiplex PCR; the TCRdb copy retains only in-frame clones and omits some. This table holds about 98,000 clones, under 75% found once. CDR1 is SGHDT and CDR2 is YYEEEE in the germline V gene. V shed 0 bases, J shed 4 bases, and the junction held 6 bases outside the gene matches. This CDR3 comprises 16 residues. Points on this clone: Its specificity is not known.

When sampled, the donors appeared nominally healthy, though they likely had unrecorded immune exposures. This chain links TRBV5-6 with TRBJ1-1, with 10 bases fitting TRBD1. Material for sequencing was PBMCs. The TCR sequence derives from a man aged 45-65 years in good health and CMV-seronegative. The CDR3 is CASSLAGTGVLTEAFF. Here the CDR3 DNA reads TGTGCCAGCAGCTTGGCCGGGACAGGGGTTCTCACTGAAGCTTTCTTT.